The 23 T cell receptor beta chains listed next were all sequenced from one sample in a study of blood T cell repertoires in COVID-19 (dated by TCRdb to the early 2020s). Library preparation was by the immunoSEQ multiplex PCR assay. This is the immuneACCESS table as TCRdb keeps it, with only in-frame sequences that have V and J called. A part of the clones is gone; compared with another copy, unresolved V genes explain less than half, and the rest is unexplained. The sample table lists 90,000 or so clones, around nine tenths of them with a count of one. The ten largest clones take up over 5% of the sample. The specimen sequenced was peripheral blood. The receptors here all came from a man aged 55 to 70 with COVID-19, enrolled during active disease.

V usage is TRBV7-2 and J usage is TRBJ2-7, with 9 bases matching TRBD1. Per germline, CDR1 SGHTA and CDR2 FQGNSA. The V and J ends lost 2 bases and 0 bases, in that order; junction bases with no gene match: 5. The CDR3 has 16 amino acids. CDR3 bases: TGTGCCAGCAGCTTAAACCCGGACAGGGGCTCCTACGAGCAGTACTTC. As protein: CASSLNPDRGSYEQYF.

This clone has only a few counts. This rearrangement joins TRBV19 to TRBJ2-7; the D gene is possibly TRBD2 (6 bases). The CDR3 sequence is 16 residues long. V lost 5 bases, J lost 2 bases, and 19 bases lay in between. CDR1 LNHDA and CDR2 SQIVND come from the germline V gene (reference sequence). CDR3: CASSFAGTPAAYEQYF. The CDR3 region has the DNA TGTGCCAGTAGTTTTGCCGGGACTCCCGCTGCCTACGAGCAGTACTTC.

The chain uses TRBV7-2 and TRBJ2-1, with TRBD1 matching over 10 bases. The CDR3 is 15 amino acids. Per germline, CDR1 SGHTA and CDR2 FQGNSA. J lost 7 bases, V lost 3 bases, and 6 bases had no gene match. CDR3 in amino acids: CASSFGTGVFNEQFF. In DNA form, the CDR3 reads TGTGCCAGCAGCTTCGGGACAGGGGTTTTTAATGAGCAGTTCTTC.

This chain links TRBV6-5 with TRBJ1-2; D unclear. The CDR3 is made up of 12 amino acids. Germline V gene sequence: CDR1 MNHEY, CDR2 SVGAGI. The V end was cut by 7 bases, the J end by 1 base, with 7 bases between. The CDR3 spells CASTSGNYGYTF. In DNA, the CDR3 is TGTGCCAGCACGTCGGGTAACTATGGCTACACCTTC.

This clone was recorded a few times. CDR3: CASSLSWRMYQETQYF. DNA of the CDR3: TGTGCCAGCAGCTTAAGTTGGCGGATGTACCAAGAGACCCAGTACTTC. The chain joins TRBV7-9 to TRBJ2-5; unclear D gene. The V gene lost 2 bases and the J gene lost 0 bases, with 13 bases spanning the gap. Germline V gene lookup returns CDR1 SEHNR and CDR2 FQNEAQ (reference sequence). The CDR3 consists of 16 residues. Looking up the rest from reference TRBV7-9 and TRBJ2-5 gives the full variable domain: DTGVSQNPRHKITKRGQNVTFRCDPISEHNRLYWYRQTLGQGPEFLTYFQNEAQLEKSRLLSDRFSAERPKGSFSTLEIQRTEQGDSAMYLCASSLSWRMYQETQYFGPGTRLLVL.

This clone occurred once. This sequence joins TRBV27 and TRBJ2-5; D is perhaps TRBD2 (6 bases). Germline V lookup: CDR1 MNHEY, CDR2 SMNVEV (reference sequence). This CDR3 spans 14 amino acids. V gave up 5 bases and J gave up 2 bases, with 12 bases separating them. CDR3 loop: CASSAGTSQETQYF. The CDR3 nucleotides read TGTGCCAGCAGTGCTGGGACTTCGCAAGAGACCCAGTACTTC.

This sequence joins TRBV5-8 and TRBJ1-1; 12 bases fit TRBD1. The germline V gene encodes CDR1 SGHTS and CDR2 YDEGEE. The CDR3 runs to 19 residues. V was clipped by 3 bases and J by 4 bases; unmatched bases: 16. The CDR3 loop is CASSSSVGTGGAGGTEAFF. DNA for the CDR3: TGTGCCAGCAGCTCCTCCGTTGGGACAGGGGGCGCCGGGGGCACTGAAGCTTTCTTT.

The chain uses TRBV5-8 and TRBJ1-2; 9 nucleotides line up with TRBD1. V lost 4 bases, J lost 6 bases, and 7 bases stayed unmatched. The CDR3 totals 14 residues. Germline V gives CDR1 SGHTS, CDR2 YDEGEE. CDR3 bases: TGTGCCAGCAGCCATCCGTGGACAGGGGATGGCTACACCTTC. Its translation: CASSHPWTGDGYTF. Combining the CDR3 with reference TRBV5-8 and TRBJ1-2 gives the whole variable domain EAGVTQSPTHLIKTRGQQATLRCSPISGHTSVYWYQQALGLGLQFLLWYDEGEERNRGNFPPRFSGRQFPNYSSELNVNALELEDSALYLCASSHPWTGDGYTFGSGTRLTVV.

The gene calls are TRBV27 and TRBJ1-2; 8 bases line up with TRBD1. J was trimmed by 4 bases and V by 5 bases; bases with no gene match: 3. The germline CDR1 and CDR2 sequences are MNHEY and SMNVEV (reference sequence). The CDR3 consists of 13 residues. In DNA form, the CDR3 reads TGTGCCAGCAGTCAGGACAGGGCCTATGGCTACACCTTC. Translation: CASSQDRAYGYTF.

V and J are TRBV28 and TRBJ2-1, with D perhaps TRBD1 (6 bases). The CDR3 spans 13 residues. Trimming stripped 3 bases from V and 7 bases from J, with 10 bases between. The germline gives CDR1 MDHEN, CDR2 SYDVKM. The CDR3 is CASSLGTPNEQFF. The CDR3 bases are TGTGCCAGCAGTTTGGGGACACCGAATGAGCAGTTCTTC.

This rearrangement joins TRBV7-2 to TRBJ1-1; D ambiguous. The CDR3 is made up of 14 amino acids. In germline, CDR1 is SGHTA, CDR2 FQGNSA. V was clipped by 0 bases and J by 4 bases, with 9 bases between them. The CDR3 sequence is CASSLAGVGTEAFF. CDR3 DNA sequence: TGTGCCAGCAGCTTAGCGGGAGTTGGCACTGAAGCTTTCTTT. Combining the CDR3 with reference TRBV7-2 and TRBJ1-1 gives the whole variable domain GAGVSQSPSNKVTEKGKDVELRCDPISGHTALYWYRQSLGQGLEFLIYFQGNSAPDKSGLPSDRFSAERTGGSVSTLTIQRTQQEDSAVYLCASSLAGVGTEAFFGQGTRLTVV.

This rearrangement joins TRBV18 to TRBJ2-5, with 8 bases aligning to TRBD1. The V gene end was trimmed by 3 bases and the J gene end by 2 bases; junction bases not matched to a gene: 2. This CDR3 is built from 14 residues. CDR1 and CDR2 (germline): KGHSH, LQKENI. CDR3 region: CASSPDRDQETQYF. CDR3 nucleotide sequence: TGTGCCAGCTCACCGGACAGGGATCAAGAGACCCAGTACTTC.

V usage is TRBV6-5 and J usage is TRBJ2-7, with 10 bases that match TRBD2. The J segment lost 0 bases and the V segment lost 6 bases, leaving 5 bases of the junction unmatched. This CDR3 is built from 15 residues. Germline lookup yields CDR1 MNHEY and CDR2 SVGAGI. CDR3 region: CASRGTSGDSYEQYF. The CDR3 DNA sequence: TGTGCCAGCAGGGGTACTAGCGGGGACTCCTACGAGCAGTACTTC.

This clone was seen a handful of times. This sequence joins TRBV29-1 and TRBJ2-1; tentatively, D is TRBD2 (6 bases). This CDR3 has 14 residues. The ends were cut back, 6 bases at V and 7 bases at J, with 19 bases in the middle. The germline V gene encodes CDR1 SQVTM and CDR2 ANQGSEA. Here the CDR3 DNA reads TGCAGCGTCGACCTGGCGGGATCTGGGAATGAGCAGTTCTTC. Translation gives CSVDLAGSGNEQFF.

V usage is TRBV24-1 and J usage is TRBJ2-3, with D possibly TRBD1 on 5 matching bases. CDR1 is KGHDR, CDR2 SFDVKD, per germline. The CDR3 is 15 amino acids. Trimming pared 4 bases from V and 6 bases from J, leaving 16 bases between. CDR3 coding DNA: TGTGCCACCAGTGACACTCAGGGTTATACGGATACGCAGTATTTT. It encodes CATSDTQGYTDTQYF.

This sequence joins TRBV27 and TRBJ1-2; weak D call: TRBD1 (5 bases). Trimming cost V 10 bases and J 2 bases, with 11 bases left between them. Germline CDR1 and CDR2: MNHEY and SMNVEV (reference sequence). The length of the CDR3 is 12 residues. CDR3 in DNA: TGTGCCACCGGGGAGGGGAACTATGGCTACACCTTC. This gives the protein CATGEGNYGYTF.

This clone was seen just once. The chain employs TRBV9 and TRBJ2-3; 11 bases are shared with TRBD2. V lost 3 bases to trimming and J lost 5 bases; unmatched junction nucleotides: 5. Per the germline V gene, CDR1 is SGDLS and CDR2 is YYNGEE. This CDR3 has 15 amino acids. The CDR3 here is CASSGASGRLDTQYF. The CDR3 nucleotides are TGTGCCAGCAGCGGGGCTAGCGGGAGGCTAGATACGCAGTATTTT.

The chain combines TRBV28 with TRBJ1-1; 7 bases line up with TRBD1. CDR3 length: 15 amino acids. Trimming at V came to 10 bases and at J to 0 bases, leaving 11 bases not matched to a gene. Germline V gene data show CDR1 as MDHEN and CDR2 as SYDVKM. The CDR3 loop reads CATGTASLMNTEAFF. The DNA of the CDR3 is TGTGCCACCGGGACAGCCTCCCTTATGAACACTGAAGCTTTCTTT. Complete variable domain (other parts from reference TRBV28 and TRBJ1-1): DVKVTQSSRYLVKRTGEKVFLECVQDMDHENMFWYRQDPGLGLRLIYFSYDVKMKEKGDIPEGYSVSREKKERFSLILESASTNQTSMYLCATGTASLMNTEAFFGQGTRLTVV.

This rearrangement joins TRBV27 to TRBJ1-1; maybe TRBD1 (5 bases). Germline V CDR1 and CDR2: MNHEY, SMNVEV (reference sequence). Trimming left V 0 bases short and J 6 bases short, with 8 bases between. The CDR3 length is 13 residues. This CDR3 reads CASSLSIGAEAFF. Written as DNA, the CDR3 is TGTGCCAGCAGTTTATCGATAGGGGCTGAAGCTTTCTTT.

The V gene is TRBV5-1, the J gene TRBJ1-2, with D uncertain. Trimming left V 0 bases short and J 2 bases short, with 5 bases between. CDR1 is SGHRS, CDR2 YFSETQ, per germline. This CDR3 has 13 residues. The CDR3 region is CASSLDENYGYTF. CDR3 DNA sequence: TGCGCCAGCAGCTTGGATGAGAACTATGGCTACACCTTC.

V gene TRBV5-1 combines with J gene TRBJ1-1; no reliable D call. Germline CDR1 and CDR2: SGHRS and YFSETQ. This CDR3 is 18 amino acids long. The ends were cut back, 4 bases at V and 1 base at J, with 23 bases in the middle. The CDR3 protein is CASSPGGGVRAGNTEAFF. The CDR3 bases are TGCGCCAGCAGCCCCGGAGGTGGGGTTAGAGCTGGGAACACTGAAGCTTTCTTT.

DNA of the CDR3: TGTGCCAGCAGCGCGGACAGAAACACTGAAGCTTTCTTT. Its protein product is CASSADRNTEAFF. J is TRBJ1-1 and V is TRBV9, with D perhaps matching TRBD1 (6 bases). The ends were cut back, 3 bases at V and 2 bases at J, with 8 bases in the middle. The CDR3 loop spans 13 amino acids. Germline-derived CDR1 and CDR2 are SGDLS and YYNGEE.

The chain links TRBV6-4 to TRBJ2-3; TRBD1 matches at 7 bases. The CDR3 is 14 amino acids. V trimming: 2 bases; J trimming: 6 bases; junction bases outside the gene matches: 5. The germline gives CDR1 MRHNA, CDR2 SNTAGT. The chain's CDR3 is CASSDTNRGDTQYF. DNA of the CDR3: TGTGCCAGCAGTGACACAAACAGGGGTGATACGCAGTATTTT.